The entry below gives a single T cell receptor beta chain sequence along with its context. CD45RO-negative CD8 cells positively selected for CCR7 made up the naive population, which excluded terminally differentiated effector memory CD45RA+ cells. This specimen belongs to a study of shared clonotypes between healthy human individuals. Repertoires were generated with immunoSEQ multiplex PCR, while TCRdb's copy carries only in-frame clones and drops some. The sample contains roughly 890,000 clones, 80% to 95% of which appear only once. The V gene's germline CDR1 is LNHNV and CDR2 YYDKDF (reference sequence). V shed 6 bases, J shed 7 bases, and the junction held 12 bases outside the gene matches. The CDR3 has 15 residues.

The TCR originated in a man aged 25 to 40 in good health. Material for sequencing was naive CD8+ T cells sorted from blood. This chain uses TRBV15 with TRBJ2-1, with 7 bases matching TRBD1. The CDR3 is CATSQTGEIRNEQFF. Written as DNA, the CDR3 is TGTGCCACCAGTCAAACAGGGGAGATAAGAAATGAGCAGTTCTTC.